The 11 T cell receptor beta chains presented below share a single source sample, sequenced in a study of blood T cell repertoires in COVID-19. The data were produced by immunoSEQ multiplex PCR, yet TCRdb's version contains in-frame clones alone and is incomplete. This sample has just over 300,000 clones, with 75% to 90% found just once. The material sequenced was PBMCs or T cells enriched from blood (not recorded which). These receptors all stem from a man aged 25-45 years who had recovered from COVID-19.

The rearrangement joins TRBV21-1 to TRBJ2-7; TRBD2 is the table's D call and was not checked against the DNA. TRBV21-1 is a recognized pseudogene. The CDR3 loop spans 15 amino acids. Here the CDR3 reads CASSKWGGSSYEQYF. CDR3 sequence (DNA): TGTGCCAGCAGCAAGTGGGGGGGGAGCTCCTACGAGCAGTACTTC.

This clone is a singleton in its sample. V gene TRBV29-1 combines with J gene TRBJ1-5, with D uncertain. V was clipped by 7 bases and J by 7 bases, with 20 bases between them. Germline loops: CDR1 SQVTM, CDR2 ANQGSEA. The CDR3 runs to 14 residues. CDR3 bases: TGCAGCGCCCTAGTGGCCTCACCCGGACAGCCCCAGCATTTT. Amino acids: CSALVASPGQPQHF.

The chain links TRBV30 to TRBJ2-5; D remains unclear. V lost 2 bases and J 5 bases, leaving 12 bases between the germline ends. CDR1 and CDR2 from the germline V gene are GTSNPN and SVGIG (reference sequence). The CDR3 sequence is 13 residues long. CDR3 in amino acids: CAWSFKAVETQYF. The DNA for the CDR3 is TGTGCCTGGAGTTTTAAGGCGGTGGAGACCCAGTACTTC. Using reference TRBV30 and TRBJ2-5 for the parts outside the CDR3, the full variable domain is SQTIHQWPATLVQPVGSPLSLECTVEGTSNPNLYWYRQAAGRGLQLLFYSVGIGQISSEVPQNLSASRPQDRQFILSSKKLLLSDSGFYLCAWSFKAVETQYFGPGTRLLVL.

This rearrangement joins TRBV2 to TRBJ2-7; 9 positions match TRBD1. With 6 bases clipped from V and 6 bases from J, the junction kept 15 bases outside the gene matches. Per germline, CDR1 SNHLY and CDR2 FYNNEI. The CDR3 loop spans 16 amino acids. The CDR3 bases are TGTGCCAGCAGAGATTTGGACAGGGGAATTTGGGTCGAGCAGTACTTC. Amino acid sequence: CASRDLDRGIWVEQYF. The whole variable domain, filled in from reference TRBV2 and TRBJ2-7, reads EPEVTQTPSHQVTQMGQEVILRCVPISNHLYFYWYRQILGQKVEFLVSFYNNEISEKSEIFDDQFSVERPDGSNFTLKIRSTKLEDSAMYFCASRDLDRGIWVEQYFGPGTRLTVT.

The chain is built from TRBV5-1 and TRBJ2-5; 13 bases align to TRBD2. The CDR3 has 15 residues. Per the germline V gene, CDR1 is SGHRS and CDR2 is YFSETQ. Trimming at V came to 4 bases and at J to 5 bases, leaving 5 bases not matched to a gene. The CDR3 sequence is CASSRTSGGGETQYF. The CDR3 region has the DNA TGCGCCAGCAGCAGGACTAGCGGGGGAGGGGAGACCCAGTACTTC.

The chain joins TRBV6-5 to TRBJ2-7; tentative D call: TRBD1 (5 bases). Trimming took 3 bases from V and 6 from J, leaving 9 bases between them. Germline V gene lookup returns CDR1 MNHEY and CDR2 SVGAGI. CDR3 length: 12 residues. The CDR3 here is CASSYSRVEQYF. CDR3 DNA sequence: TGTGCCAGCAGTTATTCCAGGGTCGAGCAGTACTTC.

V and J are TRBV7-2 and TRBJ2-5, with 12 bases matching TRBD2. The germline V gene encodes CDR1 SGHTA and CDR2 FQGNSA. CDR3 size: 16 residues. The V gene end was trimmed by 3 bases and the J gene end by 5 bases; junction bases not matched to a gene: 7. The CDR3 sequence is CASSLASGGARETQYF. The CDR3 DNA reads TGTGCCAGCAGCTTGGCTAGCGGGGGGGCCAGGGAGACCCAGTACTTC.

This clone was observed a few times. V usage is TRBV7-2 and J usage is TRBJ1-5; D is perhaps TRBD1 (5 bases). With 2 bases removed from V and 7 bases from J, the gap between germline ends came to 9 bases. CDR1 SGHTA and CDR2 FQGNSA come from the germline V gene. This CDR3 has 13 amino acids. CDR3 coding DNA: TGTGCCAGCAGCTTAAGGAGGGACCAGCCCCAGCATTTT. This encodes CASSLRRDQPQHF.

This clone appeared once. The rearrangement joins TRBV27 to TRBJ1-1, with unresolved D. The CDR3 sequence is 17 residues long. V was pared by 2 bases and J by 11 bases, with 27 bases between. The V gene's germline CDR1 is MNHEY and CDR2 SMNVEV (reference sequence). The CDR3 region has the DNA TGTGCCAGCAGTTTAGGAACCAGGATCGGGAAGTCTACTCGGGCTTTCTTT. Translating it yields CASSLGTRIGKSTRAFF.

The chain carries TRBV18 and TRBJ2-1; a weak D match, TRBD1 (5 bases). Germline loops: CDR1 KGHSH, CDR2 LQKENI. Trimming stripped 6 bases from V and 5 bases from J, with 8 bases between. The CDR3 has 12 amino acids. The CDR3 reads CASSPTDNEQFF. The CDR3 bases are TGTGCCAGCTCGCCGACAGACAATGAGCAGTTCTTC.

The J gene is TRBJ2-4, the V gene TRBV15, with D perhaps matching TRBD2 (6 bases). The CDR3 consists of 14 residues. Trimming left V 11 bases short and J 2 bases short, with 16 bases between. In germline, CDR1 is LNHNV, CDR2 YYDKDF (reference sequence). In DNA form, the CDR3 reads TGTGCCTCCGCGAATCTAGCGTCCAAAAACATTCAGTACTTC. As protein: CASANLASKNIQYF.